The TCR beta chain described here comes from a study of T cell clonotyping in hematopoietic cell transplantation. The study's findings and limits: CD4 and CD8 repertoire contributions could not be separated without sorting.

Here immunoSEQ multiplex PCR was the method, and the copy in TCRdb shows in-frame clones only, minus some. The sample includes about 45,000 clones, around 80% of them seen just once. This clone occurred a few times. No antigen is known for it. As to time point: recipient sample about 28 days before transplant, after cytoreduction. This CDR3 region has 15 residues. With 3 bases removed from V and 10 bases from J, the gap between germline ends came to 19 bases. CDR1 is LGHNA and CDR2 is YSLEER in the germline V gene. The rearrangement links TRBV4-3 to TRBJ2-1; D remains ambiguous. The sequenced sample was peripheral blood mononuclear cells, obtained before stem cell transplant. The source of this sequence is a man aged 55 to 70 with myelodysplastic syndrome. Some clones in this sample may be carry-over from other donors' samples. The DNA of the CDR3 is TGCGCCAGCAGCCAGGCCGGCGACTCTACCGGGGAGCAGTTCTTC. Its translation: CASSQAGDSTGEQFF.